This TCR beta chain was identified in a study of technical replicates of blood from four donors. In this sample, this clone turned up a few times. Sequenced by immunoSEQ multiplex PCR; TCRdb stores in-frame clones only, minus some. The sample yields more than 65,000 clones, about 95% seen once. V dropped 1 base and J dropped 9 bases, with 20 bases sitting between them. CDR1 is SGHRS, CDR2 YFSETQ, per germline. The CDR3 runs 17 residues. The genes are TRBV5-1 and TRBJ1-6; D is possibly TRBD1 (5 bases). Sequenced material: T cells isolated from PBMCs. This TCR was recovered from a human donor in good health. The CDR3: CASSLSVDSQATSPLHF. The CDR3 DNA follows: TGCGCCAGCAGCTTGTCAGTAGACAGCCAGGCAACTTCACCCCTCCACTTT.